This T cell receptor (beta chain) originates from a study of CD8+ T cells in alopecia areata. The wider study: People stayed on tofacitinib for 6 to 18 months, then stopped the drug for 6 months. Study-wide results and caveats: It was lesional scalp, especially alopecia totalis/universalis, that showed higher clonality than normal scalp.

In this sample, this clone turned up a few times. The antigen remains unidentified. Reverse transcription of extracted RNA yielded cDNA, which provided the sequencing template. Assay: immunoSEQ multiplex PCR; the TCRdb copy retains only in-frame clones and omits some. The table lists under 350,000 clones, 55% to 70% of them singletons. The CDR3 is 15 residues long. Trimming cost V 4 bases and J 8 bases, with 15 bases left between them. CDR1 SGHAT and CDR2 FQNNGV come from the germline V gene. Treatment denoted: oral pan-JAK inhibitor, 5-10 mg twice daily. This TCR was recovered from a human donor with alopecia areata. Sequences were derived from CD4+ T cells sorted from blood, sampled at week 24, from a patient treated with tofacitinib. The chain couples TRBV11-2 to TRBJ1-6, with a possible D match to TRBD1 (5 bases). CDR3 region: CASSSTPGGDSPLHF. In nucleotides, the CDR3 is TGTGCCAGCAGCTCCACCCCGGGGGGTGATTCACCCCTCCACTTT.